A selection of T cell receptor beta chains follows, all from one sample in a study of T cell repertoires in cytomegalovirus infection. No cognate antigen is known for these TCRs. Each CDR3 protein is one row after TCRdb ran MiXCR on the reads. The table has about 140,000 distinct CDR3 sequences, approximately 30% seen once. This material consisted of CD8+ T cells from cultured PBMCs, taken from culture after CMV antigen stimulation. The receptor set was obtained from a human donor in good health (CMV status not recorded). Some clones in this sample may be carry-over from other donors' samples. CDR3s include the opening cysteine and the closing phenylalanine or tryptophan. A D gene is named only where the DNA matches it firmly. Clone size is not always given. Where it is, it says once, few, many or a class for expanded clones.

v_call	j_call	clone_size	d_call	cdr3_aa	cdr3_nt
TRBV19	TRBJ2-7	-	-	CASSMGPGYEQYF	TGTGCCAGTAGTATGGGGCCAGGCTACGAGCAGTACTTC
TRBV7-9	TRBJ2-1	-	TRBD2	CASSLGEGRYNEQFF	TGTGCCAGCAGCCTCGGGGAGGGGCGCTACAATGAGCAGTTCTTC
TRBV5-5	TRBJ2-1	-	-	CASSLAVLVGEQFF	TGTGCCAGCAGCTTGGCAGTTTTGGTAGGGGAGCAGTTCTTC
TRBV9	TRBJ2-2	many	TRBD2	CASSDGGDWTGELFF	TGTGCCAGCAGCGATGGGGGGGATTGGACCGGGGAGCTGTTTTTT
TRBV7-6	TRBJ1-2	-	-	CASSLPPGGYTF	TGTGCCAGCAGCTTACCCCCGGGCGGCTACACCTTC
TRBV7-2	TRBJ2-1	few	-	CASSTTPSAIYNEQFF	TGTGCCAGCAGCACCACTCCTAGCGCCATCTACAATGAGCAGTTCTTC
TRBV29-1	TRBJ2-1	-	TRBD2	CSVEDRGDSYNEQFF	TGCAGCGTTGAAGATCGGGGGGACTCCTACAATGAGCAGTTCTTC
TRBV5-6	TRBJ2-5	-	-	CASTPVGERETQYF	TGTGCCAGCACCCCGGTCGGGGAGAGGGAGACCCAGTACTTC
TRBV6-6	TRBJ2-1	-	TRBD2	CASSYSPGLAGNEQFF	TGTGCCAGCAGTTACTCCCCGGGACTAGCGGGAAATGAGCAGTTCTTC
TRBV28	TRBJ2-1	-	-	CASTLDGANEQFF	TGTGCCAGCACTCTGGACGGGGCTAATGAGCAGTTCTTC
TRBV7-6	TRBJ2-7	many	-	CASSSGGVYEQYF	TGTGCCAGCAGCTCAGGTGGCGTCTACGAGCAGTACTTC
TRBV13	TRBJ1-4	-	-	CASSPSDGGGNEKLFF	TGTGCCAGCAGCCCTAGTGACGGGGGTGGTAATGAAAAACTGTTTTTT
TRBV19	TRBJ2-1	many	-	CASSLDPYNEQFF	TGTGCCAGTAGTCTCGACCCCTACAATGAGCAGTTCTTC
TRBV12-3/TRBV12-4	TRBJ2-1	few	-	CASSLAPPGMYYNEQFF	TGTGCCAGCAGTTTAGCCCCCCCTGGGATGTATTACAATGAGCAGTTCTTC
TRBV27	TRBJ2-3	-	-	CASSFRSDTQYF	TGTGCCAGCAGTTTCCGGTCAGATACGCAGTATTTT
TRBV7-4	TRBJ2-7	-	TRBD1	CASSLDEGRTGGDEQYF	TGTGCCAGCAGCTTAGATGAAGGTCGGACAGGGGGCGACGAGCAGTACTTC
TRBV29-1	TRBJ2-6	few	-	CSARDTSGANVLTF	TGCAGCGCTAGGGACACCTCTGGGGCCAACGTCCTGACTTTC
TRBV6-2/TRBV6-3	TRBJ1-1	many	TRBD1	CASSYQGANTEAFF	TGTGCCAGCAGTTATCAGGGGGCCAACACTGAAGCTTTCTTT
TRBV7-4	TRBJ2-1	-	-	CASSLNRAIYNEQFF	TGTGCCAGCAGCTTAAACCGGGCGATCTACAATGAGCAGTTCTTC
TRBV4-1	TRBJ2-2	-	TRBD1	CASSPGQGRATGELFF	TGCGCCAGCAGCCCGGGACAGGGAAGGGCCACCGGGGAGCTGTTTTTT
TRBV27	TRBJ1-6	-	-	CASRTRVSPLHF	TGTGCCAGCAGAACCAGGGTTTCACCCCTCCACTTT
TRBV7-9	TRBJ2-7	-	-	CASTKDSPYEQYF	TGTGCCAGCACTAAGGACAGTCCCTACGAGCAGTACTTC
TRBV6-1	TRBJ2-7	-	TRBD1	CAFGTGVSYEQYF	TGTGCCTTCGGGACAGGAGTTTCCTACGAGCAGTACTTC